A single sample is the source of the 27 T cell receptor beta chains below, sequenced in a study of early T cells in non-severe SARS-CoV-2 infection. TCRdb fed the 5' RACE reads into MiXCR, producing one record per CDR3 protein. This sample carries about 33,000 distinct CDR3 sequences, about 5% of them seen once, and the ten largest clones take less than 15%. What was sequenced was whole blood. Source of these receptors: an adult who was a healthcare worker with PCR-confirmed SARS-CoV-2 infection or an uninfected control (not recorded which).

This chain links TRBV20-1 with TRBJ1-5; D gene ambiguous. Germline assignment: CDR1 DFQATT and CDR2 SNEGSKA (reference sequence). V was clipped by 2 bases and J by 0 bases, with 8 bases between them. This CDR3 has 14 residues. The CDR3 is CSARQPYSNQPQHF. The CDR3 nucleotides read TGCAGTGCTAGACAACCCTATAGCAATCAGCCCCAGCATTTT.

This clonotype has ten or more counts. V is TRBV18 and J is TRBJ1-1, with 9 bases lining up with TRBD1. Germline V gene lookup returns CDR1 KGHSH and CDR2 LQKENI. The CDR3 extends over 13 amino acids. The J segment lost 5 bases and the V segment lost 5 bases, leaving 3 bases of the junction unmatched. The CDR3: CASSRTGETEAFF. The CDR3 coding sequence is TGTGCCAGCTCAAGGACAGGGGAGACTGAAGCTTTCTTT.

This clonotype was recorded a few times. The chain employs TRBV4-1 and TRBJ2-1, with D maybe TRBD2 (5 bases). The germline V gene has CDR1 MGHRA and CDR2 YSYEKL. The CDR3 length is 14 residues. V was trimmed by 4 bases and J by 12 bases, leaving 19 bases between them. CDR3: CASSLAGSRMGQFF. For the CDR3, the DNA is TGCGCCAGCAGCCTGGCGGGCTCACGCATGGGGCAGTTCTTC.

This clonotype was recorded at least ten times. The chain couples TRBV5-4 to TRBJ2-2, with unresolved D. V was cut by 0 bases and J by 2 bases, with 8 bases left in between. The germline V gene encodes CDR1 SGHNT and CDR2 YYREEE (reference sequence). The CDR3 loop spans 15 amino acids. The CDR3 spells CASSLAGINTGELFF. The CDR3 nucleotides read TGTGCCAGCAGCTTGGCCGGAATCAACACCGGGGAGCTGTTTTTT.

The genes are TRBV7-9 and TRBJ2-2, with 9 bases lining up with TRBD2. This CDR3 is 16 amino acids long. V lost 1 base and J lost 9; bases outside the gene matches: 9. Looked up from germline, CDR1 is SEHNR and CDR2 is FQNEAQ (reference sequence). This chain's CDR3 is CASSLGRLAVERELFF. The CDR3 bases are TGTGCCAGCAGCTTAGGCAGACTAGCGGTGGAACGGGAGCTGTTTTTT.

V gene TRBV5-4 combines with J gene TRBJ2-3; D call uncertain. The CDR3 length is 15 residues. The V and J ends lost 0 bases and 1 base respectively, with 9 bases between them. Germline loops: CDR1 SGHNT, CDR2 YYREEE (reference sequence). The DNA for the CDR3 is TGTGCCAGCAGCTTGGACGGCCCCGGCACAGATACGCAGTATTTT. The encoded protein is CASSLDGPGTDTQYF.

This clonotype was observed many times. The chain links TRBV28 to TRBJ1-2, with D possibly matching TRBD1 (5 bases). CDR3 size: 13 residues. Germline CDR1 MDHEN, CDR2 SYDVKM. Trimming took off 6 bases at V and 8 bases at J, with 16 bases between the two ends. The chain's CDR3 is CASRPSRVAGYTF. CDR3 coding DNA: TGTGCCAGCAGGCCAAGCAGGGTAGCGGGCTACACCTTC.

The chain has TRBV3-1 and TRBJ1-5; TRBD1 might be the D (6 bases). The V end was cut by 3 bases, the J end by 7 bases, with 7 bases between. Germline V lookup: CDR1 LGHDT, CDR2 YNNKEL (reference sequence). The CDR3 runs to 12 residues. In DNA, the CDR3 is TGTGCCAGCAGCCAGAGGGGGCAGCCCCAGCATTTT. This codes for CASSQRGQPQHF.

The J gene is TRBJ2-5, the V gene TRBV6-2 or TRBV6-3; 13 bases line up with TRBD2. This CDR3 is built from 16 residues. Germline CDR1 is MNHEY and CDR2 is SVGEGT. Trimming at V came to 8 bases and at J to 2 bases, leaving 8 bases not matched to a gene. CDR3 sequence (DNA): TGTGCCAGCCTCGGACTAGCGGGAGTTCCTCAAGAGACCCAGTACTTC. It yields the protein CASLGLAGVPQETQYF.

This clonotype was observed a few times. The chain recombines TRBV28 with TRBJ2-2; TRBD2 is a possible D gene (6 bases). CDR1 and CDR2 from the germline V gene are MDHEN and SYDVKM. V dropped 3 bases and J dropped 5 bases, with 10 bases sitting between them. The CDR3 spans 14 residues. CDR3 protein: CASSFRGWTGELFF. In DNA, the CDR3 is TGTGCCAGCAGTTTCCGGGGGTGGACCGGGGAGCTGTTTTTT.

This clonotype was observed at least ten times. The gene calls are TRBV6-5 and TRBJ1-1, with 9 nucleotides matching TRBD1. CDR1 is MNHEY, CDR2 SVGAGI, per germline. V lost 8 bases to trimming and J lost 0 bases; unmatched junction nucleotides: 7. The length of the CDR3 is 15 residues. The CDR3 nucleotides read TGTGCCAGCGGGCGACAGGGGGGCATGAACACTGAAGCTTTCTTT. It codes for CASGRQGGMNTEAFF.

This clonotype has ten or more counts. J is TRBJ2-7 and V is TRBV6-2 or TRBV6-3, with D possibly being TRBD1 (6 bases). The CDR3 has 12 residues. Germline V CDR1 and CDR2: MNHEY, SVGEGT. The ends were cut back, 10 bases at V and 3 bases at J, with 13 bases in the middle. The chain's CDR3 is CAIRGDLYEQYF. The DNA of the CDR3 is TGTGCCATCAGGGGAGACCTCTACGAGCAGTACTTC.

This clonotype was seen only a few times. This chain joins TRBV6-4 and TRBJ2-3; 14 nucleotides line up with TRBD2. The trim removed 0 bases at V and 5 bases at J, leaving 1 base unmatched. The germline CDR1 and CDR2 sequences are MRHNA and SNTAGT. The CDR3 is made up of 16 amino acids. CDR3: CASSDSGTSGGDTQYF. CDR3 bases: TGTGCCAGCAGTGACTCCGGGACTAGCGGGGGAGATACGCAGTATTTT.

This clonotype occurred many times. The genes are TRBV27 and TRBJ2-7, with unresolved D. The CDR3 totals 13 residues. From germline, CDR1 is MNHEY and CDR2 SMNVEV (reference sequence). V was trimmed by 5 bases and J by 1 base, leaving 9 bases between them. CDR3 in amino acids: CASSRESSYEQYF. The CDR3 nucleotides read TGTGCCAGCAGTAGGGAATCGTCCTACGAGCAGTACTTC.

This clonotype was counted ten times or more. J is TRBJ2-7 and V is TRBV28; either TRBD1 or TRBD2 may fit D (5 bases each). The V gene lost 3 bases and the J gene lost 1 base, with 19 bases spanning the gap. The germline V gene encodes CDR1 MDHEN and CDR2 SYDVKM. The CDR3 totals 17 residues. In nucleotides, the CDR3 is TGTGCCAGCAGTTTGAACCCAGGGACGTACGTATCCTACGAGCAGTACTTC. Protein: CASSLNPGTYVSYEQYF. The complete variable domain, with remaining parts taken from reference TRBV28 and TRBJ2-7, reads DVKVTQSSRYLVKRTGEKVFLECVQDMDHENMFWYRQDPGLGLRLIYFSYDVKMKEKGDIPEGYSVSREKKERFSLILESASTNQTSMYLCASSLNPGTYVSYEQYFGPGTRLTVT.

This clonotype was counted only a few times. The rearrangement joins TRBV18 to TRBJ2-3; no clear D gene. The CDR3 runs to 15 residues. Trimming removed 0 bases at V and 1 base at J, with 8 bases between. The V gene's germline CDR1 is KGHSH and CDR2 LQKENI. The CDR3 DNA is TGTGCCAGCTCACCACCTCTCGCAGGCACAGATACGCAGTATTTT. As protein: CASSPPLAGTDTQYF.

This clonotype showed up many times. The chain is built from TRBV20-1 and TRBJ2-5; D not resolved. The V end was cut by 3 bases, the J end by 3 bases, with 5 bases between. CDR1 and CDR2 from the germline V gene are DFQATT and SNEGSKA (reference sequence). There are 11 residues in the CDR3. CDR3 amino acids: CSASSKETQYF. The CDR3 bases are TGCAGTGCTAGCTCAAAAGAGACCCAGTACTTC.

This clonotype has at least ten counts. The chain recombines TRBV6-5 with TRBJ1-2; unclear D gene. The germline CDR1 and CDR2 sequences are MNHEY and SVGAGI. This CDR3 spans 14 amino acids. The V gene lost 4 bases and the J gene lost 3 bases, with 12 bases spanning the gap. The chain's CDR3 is CASSSARGDYGYTF. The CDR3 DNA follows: TGTGCCAGCAGTTCCGCCCGGGGAGACTATGGCTACACCTTC.

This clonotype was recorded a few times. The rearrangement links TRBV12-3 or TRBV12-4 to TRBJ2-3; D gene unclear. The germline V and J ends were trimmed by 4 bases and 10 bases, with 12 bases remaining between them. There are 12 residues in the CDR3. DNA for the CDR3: TGTGCCAGCAGTTCGACTTCCCATTCGCAGTATTTT. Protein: CASSSTSHSQYF.

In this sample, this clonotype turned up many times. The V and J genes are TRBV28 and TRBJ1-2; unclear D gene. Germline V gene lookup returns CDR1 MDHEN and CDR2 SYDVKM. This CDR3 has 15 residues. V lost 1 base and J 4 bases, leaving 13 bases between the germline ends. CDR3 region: CASSLSIQLGYGYTF. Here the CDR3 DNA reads TGTGCCAGCAGTTTATCGATTCAATTGGGCTATGGCTACACCTTC.

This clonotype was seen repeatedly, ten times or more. CDR3 region: CASSQDPGEGEKLFF. CDR3 nucleotide sequence: TGCGCCAGCAGCCAAGATCCGGGGGAGGGCGAAAAACTGTTTTTT. V usage is TRBV4-3 and J usage is TRBJ1-4; perhaps TRBD1 as D (5 bases). Germline loops: CDR1 LGHNA, CDR2 YSLEER. Trimming left V 0 bases short and J 8 bases short, with 13 bases between. The CDR3 length is 15 residues.

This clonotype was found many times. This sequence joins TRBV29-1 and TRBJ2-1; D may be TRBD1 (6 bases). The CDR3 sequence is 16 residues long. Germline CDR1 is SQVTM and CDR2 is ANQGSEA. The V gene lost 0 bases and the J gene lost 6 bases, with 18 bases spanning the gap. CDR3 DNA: TGCAGCGTTGAAGATCTGTACAGGGCAAAGGGCAATGAGCAGTTCTTC. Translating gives CSVEDLYRAKGNEQFF.

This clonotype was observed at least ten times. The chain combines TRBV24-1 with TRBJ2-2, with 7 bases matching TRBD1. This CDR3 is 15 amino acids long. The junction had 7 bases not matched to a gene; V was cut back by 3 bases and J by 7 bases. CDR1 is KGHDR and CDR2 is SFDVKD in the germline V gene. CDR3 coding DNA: TGTGCCACCAGTGATCCCCTGACAGGGAGCGGGGAGCTGTTTTTT. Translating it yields CATSDPLTGSGELFF.

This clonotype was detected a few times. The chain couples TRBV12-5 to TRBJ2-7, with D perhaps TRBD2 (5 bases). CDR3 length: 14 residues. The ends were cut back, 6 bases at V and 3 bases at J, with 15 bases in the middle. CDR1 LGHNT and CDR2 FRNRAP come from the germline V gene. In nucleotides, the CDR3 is TGTGCTAGTGGCCCGAACGGGGATCGCTACGAGCAGTACTTC. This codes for CASGPNGDRYEQYF.

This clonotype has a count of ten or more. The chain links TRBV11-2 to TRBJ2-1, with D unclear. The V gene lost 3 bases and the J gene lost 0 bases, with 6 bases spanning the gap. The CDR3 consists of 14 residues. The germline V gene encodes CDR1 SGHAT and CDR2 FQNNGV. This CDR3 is CASSLADSYNEQFF. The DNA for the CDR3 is TGTGCCAGCAGCTTGGCCGACTCCTACAATGAGCAGTTCTTC.

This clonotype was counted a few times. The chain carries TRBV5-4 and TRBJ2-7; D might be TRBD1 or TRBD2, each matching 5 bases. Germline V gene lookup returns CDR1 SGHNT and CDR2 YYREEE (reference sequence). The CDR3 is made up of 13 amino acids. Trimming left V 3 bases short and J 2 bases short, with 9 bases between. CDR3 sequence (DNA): TGTGCCAGCAGCTGGGGGAGTGCCTACGAGCAGTACTTC. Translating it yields CASSWGSAYEQYF.

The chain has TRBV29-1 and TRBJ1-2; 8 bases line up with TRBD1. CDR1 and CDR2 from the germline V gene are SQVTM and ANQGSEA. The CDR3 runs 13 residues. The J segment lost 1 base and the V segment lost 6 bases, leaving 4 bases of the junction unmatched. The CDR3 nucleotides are TGCAGCGTCGGACAGGGATTTAACTATGGCTACACCTTC. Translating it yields CSVGQGFNYGYTF.